The entry below gives a single T cell receptor (beta chain) sequence along with its context. The antigen is unknown. The data stem from a study of T-cell reconstitution after alpha-beta-depleted transplantation in children. Study-level results: Diversity and T-cell counts at one year after transplant derived mostly from new T cells.

Trimming pared 3 bases from V and 2 bases from J, leaving 7 bases between. Germline assignment: CDR1 DFQATT and CDR2 SNEGSKA (reference sequence). The CDR3 loop spans 12 amino acids. It was with unique molecular identifiers that the TCRbeta library was prepared. From the PCR reads, TCRdb called clonotypes with MiXCR, one entry per CDR3 protein. In the table there are around 960,000 distinct CDR3 sequences, 25% to 30% of which are singletons. The receptor was derived from a boy younger than two who had a stem cell transplant for SCID, so the T cells may come from the graft donor. The sequencing used PBMCs, mostly from graft donor cells, collected 360 days after TCRalphabeta/CD19-depleted stem cell transplant. V is TRBV20-1 and J is TRBJ2-5; D remains unclear. The CDR3 spells CSARRQQETQYF. CDR3 DNA: TGCAGTGCTAGGAGGCAGCAAGAGACCCAGTACTTC.